This T cell receptor (beta chain) was sequenced for a study of T cell changes during pregnancy in multiple sclerosis. Trimming took off 2 bases at V and 5 bases at J, with 12 bases between the two ends. Germline assignment: CDR1 MNHEY and CDR2 SVGAGI. CDR3 length equals 14 residues. This clone was detected once. Profiling relied on immunoSEQ multiplex PCR, and the TCRdb table lists in-frame clones only, not all of them. This sample has about 39,000 clones, with approximately 94% found just once. This sequence joins TRBV6-5 and TRBJ1-2; D not resolved. This receptor was taken from a female donor with multiple sclerosis, enrolled in a pregnancy study. The sequencing used CD4+ T cells from peripheral blood mononuclear cells, collected after pregnancy. The chain's CDR3 is CASSYSTLGYGYTF. CDR3 coding DNA: TGTGCCAGCAGTTACAGTACCCTCGGGTATGGCTACACCTTC.